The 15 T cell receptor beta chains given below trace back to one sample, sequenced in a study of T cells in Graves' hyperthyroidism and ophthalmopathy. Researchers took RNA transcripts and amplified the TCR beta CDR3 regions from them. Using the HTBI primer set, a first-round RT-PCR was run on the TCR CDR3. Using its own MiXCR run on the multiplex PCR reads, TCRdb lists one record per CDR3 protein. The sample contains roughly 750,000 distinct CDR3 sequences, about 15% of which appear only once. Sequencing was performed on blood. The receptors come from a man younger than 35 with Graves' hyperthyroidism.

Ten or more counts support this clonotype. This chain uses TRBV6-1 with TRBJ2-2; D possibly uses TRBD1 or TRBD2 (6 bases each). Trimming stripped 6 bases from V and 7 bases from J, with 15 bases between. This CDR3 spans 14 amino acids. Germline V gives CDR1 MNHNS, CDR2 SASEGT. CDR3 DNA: TGTGCCAGCAGGGAAAGGGGGAGGAACGGGGAGCTGTTTTTT. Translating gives CASRERGRNGELFF.

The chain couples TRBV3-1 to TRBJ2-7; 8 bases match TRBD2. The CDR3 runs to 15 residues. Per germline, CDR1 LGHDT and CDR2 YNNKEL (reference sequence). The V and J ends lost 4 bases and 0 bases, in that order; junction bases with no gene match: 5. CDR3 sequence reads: CASSPFSGNSYEQYF. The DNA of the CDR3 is TGTGCCAGCAGCCCCTTTAGCGGGAACTCCTACGAGCAGTACTTC.

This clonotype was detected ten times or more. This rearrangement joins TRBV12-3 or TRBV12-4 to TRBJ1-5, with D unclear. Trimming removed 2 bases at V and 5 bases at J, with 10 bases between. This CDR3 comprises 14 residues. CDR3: CASSLTGSDQPQHF. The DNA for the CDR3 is TGTGCCAGCAGTTTAACTGGGTCAGATCAGCCCCAGCATTTT.

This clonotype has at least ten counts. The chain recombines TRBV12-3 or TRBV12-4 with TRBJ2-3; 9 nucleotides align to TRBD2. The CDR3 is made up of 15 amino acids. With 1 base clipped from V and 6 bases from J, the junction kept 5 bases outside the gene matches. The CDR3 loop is CASSLGLAEGDTQYF. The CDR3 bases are TGTGCCAGCAGTTTAGGACTAGCGGAGGGCGATACGCAGTATTTT.

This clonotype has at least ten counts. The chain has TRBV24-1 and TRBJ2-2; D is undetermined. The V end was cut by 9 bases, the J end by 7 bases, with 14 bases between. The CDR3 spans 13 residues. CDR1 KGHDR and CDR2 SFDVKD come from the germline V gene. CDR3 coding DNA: TGTGCCACCCAAAAATCATGGGTCGGGGAGCTGTTTTTT. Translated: CATQKSWVGELFF.

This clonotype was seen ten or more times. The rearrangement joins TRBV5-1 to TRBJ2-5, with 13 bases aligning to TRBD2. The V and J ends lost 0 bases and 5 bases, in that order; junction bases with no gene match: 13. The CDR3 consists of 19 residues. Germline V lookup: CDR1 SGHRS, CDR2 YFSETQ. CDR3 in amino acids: CASSLETSGRWLTRETQYF. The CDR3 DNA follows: TGCGCCAGCAGCTTGGAGACTAGCGGGAGGTGGCTTACCAGGGAGACCCAGTACTTC.

The CDR3 sequence: CASSGPSGAPPTGELFF. As DNA, the CDR3 is TGTGCCAGCAGCGGCCCTAGCGGAGCCCCCCCCACCGGGGAGCTGTTTTTT. The V call is TRBV9, the J call TRBJ2-2; 7 bases line up with TRBD2. V trimming: 3 bases; J trimming: 4 bases; junction bases outside the gene matches: 12. The CDR3 has 17 residues. Germline CDR1 reads SGDLS; CDR2 reads YYNGEE.

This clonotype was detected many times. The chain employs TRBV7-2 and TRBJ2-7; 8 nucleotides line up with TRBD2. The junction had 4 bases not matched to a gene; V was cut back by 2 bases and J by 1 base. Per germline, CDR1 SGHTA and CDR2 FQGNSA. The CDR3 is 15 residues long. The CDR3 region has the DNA TGTGCCAGCAGCTTACTAGCGGGCCCTTCCTACGAGCAGTACTTC. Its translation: CASSLLAGPSYEQYF.

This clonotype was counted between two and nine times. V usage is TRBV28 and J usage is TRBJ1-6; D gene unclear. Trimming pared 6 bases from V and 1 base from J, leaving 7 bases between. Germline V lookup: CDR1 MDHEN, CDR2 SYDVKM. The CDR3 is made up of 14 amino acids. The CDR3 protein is CASSDASYNSPLHF. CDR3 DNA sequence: TGTGCCAGCAGCGACGCGTCCTATAATTCACCCCTCCACTTT. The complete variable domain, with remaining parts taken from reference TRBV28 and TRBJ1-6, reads DVKVTQSSRYLVKRTGEKVFLECVQDMDHENMFWYRQDPGLGLRLIYFSYDVKMKEKGDIPEGYSVSREKKERFSLILESASTNQTSMYLCASSDASYNSPLHFGNGTRLTVT.

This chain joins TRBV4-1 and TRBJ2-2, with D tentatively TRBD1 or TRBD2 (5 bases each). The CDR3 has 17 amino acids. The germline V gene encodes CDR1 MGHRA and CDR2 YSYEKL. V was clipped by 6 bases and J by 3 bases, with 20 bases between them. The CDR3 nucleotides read TGCGCCAGCAGTCGGGTCAGTGAGGGGCCTCACACCGGGGAGCTGTTTTTT. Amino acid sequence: CASSRVSEGPHTGELFF.

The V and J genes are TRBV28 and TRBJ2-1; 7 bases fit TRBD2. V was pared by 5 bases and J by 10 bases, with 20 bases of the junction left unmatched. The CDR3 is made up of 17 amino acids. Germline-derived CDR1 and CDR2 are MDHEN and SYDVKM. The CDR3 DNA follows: TGTGCCAGCAGTGACATATCTCTAGCGGACACTTCGGGGGAGCAGTTCTTC. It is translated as CASSDISLADTSGEQFF.

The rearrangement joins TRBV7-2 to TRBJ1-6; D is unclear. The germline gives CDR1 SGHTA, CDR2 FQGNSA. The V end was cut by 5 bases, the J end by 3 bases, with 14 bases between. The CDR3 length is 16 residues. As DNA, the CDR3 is TGTGCCAGCAGCAAATCTACCCGGGGCTATAATTCACCCCTCCACTTT. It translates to CASSKSTRGYNSPLHF.

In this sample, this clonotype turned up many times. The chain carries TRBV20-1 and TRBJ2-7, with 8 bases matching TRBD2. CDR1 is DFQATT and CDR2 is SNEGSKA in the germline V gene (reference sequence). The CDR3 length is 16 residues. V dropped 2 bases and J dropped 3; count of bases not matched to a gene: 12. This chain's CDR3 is CSARPATSGAFYEQYF. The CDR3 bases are TGCAGTGCTAGACCGGCCACTAGCGGAGCCTTCTACGAGCAGTACTTC.

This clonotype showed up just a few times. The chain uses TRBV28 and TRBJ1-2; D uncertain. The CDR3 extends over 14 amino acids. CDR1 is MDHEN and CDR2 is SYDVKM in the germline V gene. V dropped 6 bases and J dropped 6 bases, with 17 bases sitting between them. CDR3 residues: CASSPPHSRNGYTF. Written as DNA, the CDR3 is TGTGCCAGCAGCCCTCCGCACAGTCGCAATGGCTACACCTTC.

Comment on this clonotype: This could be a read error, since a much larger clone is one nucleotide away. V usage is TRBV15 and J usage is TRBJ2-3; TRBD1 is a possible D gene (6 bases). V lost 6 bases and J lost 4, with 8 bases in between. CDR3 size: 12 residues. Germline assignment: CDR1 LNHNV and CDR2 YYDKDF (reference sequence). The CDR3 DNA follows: TGTGCCACCAGACAGGGACCAGATACGCAGTATTTT. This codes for CATRQGPDTQYF.